Listed here is a single T cell receptor beta chain. Its antigen specificity is not known. Base quality data are lacking; no much larger clone is found one base away. The entry originates in a study of blood T cell repertoires in COVID-19 (dated by TCRdb to 2018 to 2021). In the study overall: Collaborator samples came from the United States, Italy and Spain and covered acute and convalescent phases of COVID-19. The material from the prospective study consisted of cDNA or gDNA derived from T cells, B-cell-depleted T cells, or PBMCs. Deeply sampled blood TCRbeta repertoires from subjects exposed to, actively infected with, or recovered from COVID-19 were included in the dataset. The repertoires were released in a freely available public database intended as a resource for research on the immune response to SARS-CoV-2. The samples were drawn from the first 160 participants of the ongoing ImmuneRACE study and from 1,254 subjects provided by 6 global collaborators. Nearly every sample came with metadata listing a de-identified subject ID, COVID-19 status, age in years and sex. Where available, HLA class I and class II types were obtained from metadata supplied by the sample provider rather than from assay-based typing. The full study reports these points: The amount of clinical and demographic metadata varied by source and participant and was provided uncurated.

The immunoSEQ Assay, a bias-controlled multiplex PCR, was used to amplify TCRbeta CDR3 regions from genomic DNA. Per the authors' processing: Within the assay, amplification of reference gene primers was used to estimate how many nucleated cells each sample contained. To quantify the absolute abundance of each unique TCRbeta CDR3 rearrangement, sequence reads were collapsed and filtered. Productive Simpson clonality was computed per sample as the square root of Simpson's diversity index over productive rearrangements. In TCRdb, the immuneACCESS table is reduced to in-frame sequences with V and J assigned. These tables do not hold every clone; where another copy was compared, an unresolved V gene accounts for under half, and the others remain unexplained. The D gene and trimming were derived from the DNA, and the V and J assignments and clone size from that table. The sample contains about 220,000 clones, roughly 83% of them found a single time. The ten largest account for about 1.3% of the sample.

In the prospective study, participants were 18 to 89 years old, resided in around 25 geographic areas of the United States, and were enrolled through a virtual design. In the prospective study, participants were assigned to cohorts based on the clinical history participants reported in a screening survey and a study questionnaire. Mobile phlebotomists in the prospective study collected whole blood, serum and a nasopharyngeal or oropharyngeal swab from every participant. Additional blood draws and questionnaires over an approximately two-month period could optionally be provided by prospective study participants. Before DNA extraction, blood samples from the prospective study were shipped at room temperature or frozen. V and J are truncated by 3 bases and 5 bases respectively, leaving an intervening sequence of 10 bases. The CDR3, from cysteine to phenylalanine, totals 13 residues. Here the CDR3 DNA is all that survives: 39 bases in frame from base 1. The CDR1 and CDR2 encoded by the germline V gene are SGHDN and FVKESK.

The rearrangement joined TRBV14 to TRBJ1-2; the D segment cannot be called with confidence. This clonotype was obtained from a woman between 40 and 55 years old with acute COVID-19. The sequenced sample consisted of PBMCs or T cells enriched from blood (not recorded which). The CDR3 sequence is CASSQSRVYGYTF. The DNA is as follows: TGTGCCAGCAGCCAGTCCCGAGTTTATGGCTACACCTTC.